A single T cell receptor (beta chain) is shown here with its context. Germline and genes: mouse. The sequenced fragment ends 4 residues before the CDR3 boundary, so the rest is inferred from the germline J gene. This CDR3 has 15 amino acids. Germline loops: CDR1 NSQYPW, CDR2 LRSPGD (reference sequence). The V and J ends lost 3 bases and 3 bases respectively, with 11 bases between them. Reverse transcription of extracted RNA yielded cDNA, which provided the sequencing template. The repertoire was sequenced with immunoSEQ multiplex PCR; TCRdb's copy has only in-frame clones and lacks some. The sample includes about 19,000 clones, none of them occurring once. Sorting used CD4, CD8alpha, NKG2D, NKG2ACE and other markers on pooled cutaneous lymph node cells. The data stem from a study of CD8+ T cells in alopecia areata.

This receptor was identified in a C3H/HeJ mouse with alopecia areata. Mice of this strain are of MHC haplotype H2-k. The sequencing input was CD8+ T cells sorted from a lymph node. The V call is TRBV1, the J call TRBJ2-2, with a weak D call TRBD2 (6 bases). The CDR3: CTCSAYWVDTGQLYF. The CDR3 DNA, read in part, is TGCACCTGCAGTGCGTACTGGGTGGACACCGGG.